A selection of T cell receptor beta chains follows, all from one sample in a study of T-cell reconstitution after alpha-beta-depleted transplantation in children. TCRdb reprocessed the PCR reads with MiXCR, giving one entry per CDR3 protein. The repertoire holds hundreds of thousands of distinct CDR3 sequences, with approximately 16% as singletons. The input for sequencing was PBMCs from the stem cell graft donor, taken from the stem cell graft. The receptors here all came from a human donor who donated a stem cell graft to a child with acute lymphoblastic leukemia. CDR3s include the opening cysteine and the closing phenylalanine or tryptophan. D genes are given only for firm matches. Only part of the rows carry a size: once, few, many, or a class if the clone is expanded.

clone_size d_call j_call v_call cdr3_aa cdr3_nt
few TRBD1 TRBJ1-2 TRBV5-1 CASSRQGGYGYTF TGCGCCAGCAGCAGACAGGGGGGCTATGGCTACACCTTC
few TRBD2 TRBJ2-5 TRBV29-1 CSSQRISGREETQYF TGCAGCTCCCAGCGGATTAGCGGGAGAGAAGAGACCCAGTACTTC
- TRBD2 TRBJ2-7 TRBV27 CASSWREIAGGPSYEQYF TGTGCCAGCAGTTGGAGGGAAATAGCGGGAGGGCCCTCCTACGAGCAGTACTTC
- - TRBJ2-5 TRBV6-5 CASSYDPLKRLETQYF TGTGCCAGCAGTTACGACCCCCTTAAGAGGTTGGAGACCCAGTACTTC
- - TRBJ2-7 TRBV10-1 CASSEGRGYEQYF TGCGCCAGCAGTGAGGGCAGGGGCTACGAGCAGTACTTC
- - TRBJ2-7 TRBV27 CASSLAGSTYEQYF TGTGCCAGCAGTTTGGCCGGATCGACCTACGAGCAGTACTTC
- TRBD1 TRBJ1-2 TRBV19 CASTSVGTEKAYGYTF TGTGCCAGTACTTCCGTCGGGACAGAGAAAGCCTATGGCTACACCTTC
- TRBD1 TRBJ2-7 TRBV12-3/TRBV12-4 CASRQGTAGEQYF TGTGCCAGCAGGCAAGGGACAGCCGGCGAGCAGTACTTC
few - TRBJ2-7 TRBV20-1 CSASGLVTYEQYF TGCAGTGCGAGCGGGCTAGTCACCTACGAGCAGTACTTC
few - TRBJ2-7 TRBV27 CASSLTRTALGYEQYF TGTGCCAGCAGTTTAACTAGGACAGCTCTTGGGTACGAGCAGTACTTC
few - TRBJ1-5 TRBV6-5 CASSYGGHQPQHF TGTGCCAGCAGTTACGGGGGGCATCAGCCCCAGCATTTT
few - TRBJ1-4 TRBV4-1 CASSQVREKLFF TGCGCCAGCAGCCAGGTCCGGGAAAAACTGTTTTTT
- TRBD2 TRBJ2-5 TRBV5-1 CASSSEAGLRETQYF TGCGCCAGCAGTTCCGAAGCGGGATTACGGGAGACCCAGTACTTC
few - TRBJ1-5 TRBV5-5 CASSWTANQPQHF TGTGCCAGCAGCTGGACAGCTAATCAGCCCCAGCATTTT
- - TRBJ2-5 TRBV12-3/TRBV12-4 CASSHPVGLQETQYF TGTGCCAGCAGTCACCCGGTGGGCCTCCAAGAGACCCAGTACTTC
- - TRBJ2-2 TRBV29-1 CSVDIGAGELFF TGCAGCGTTGATATCGGGGCCGGGGAGCTGTTTTTT
- TRBD2 TRBJ2-1 TRBV27 CASSLKVLGTSGYNEQFF TGTGCCAGCAGTTTAAAGGTTTTGGGGACTAGCGGGTACAATGAGCAGTTCTTC
few TRBD2 TRBJ2-7 TRBV29-1 CSVESGGTYEQYF TGCAGCGTTGAATCCGGGGGGACTTACGAGCAGTACTTC
- - TRBJ1-4 TRBV19 CASSRDLEDEKLFF TGTGCCAGTAGTCGAGACTTGGAGGATGAAAAACTGTTTTTT
few - TRBJ2-2 TRBV29-1 CSASDSATGELFF TGCAGCGCATCGGACTCTGCCACCGGGGAGCTGTTTTTT
few - TRBJ2-4 TRBV7-8 CASSLNGFDIQYF TGTGCCAGCAGCCTAAACGGTTTCGACATTCAGTACTTC
- - TRBJ2-1 TRBV4-1 CASSQVSDEQFF TGCGCCAGCAGCCAGGTGTCGGATGAGCAGTTCTTC
- TRBD2 TRBJ2-7 TRBV6-2/TRBV6-3 CASRPGLAVSYEQYF TGTGCCAGCCGGCCGGGCCTAGCGGTCTCCTACGAGCAGTACTTC
few - TRBJ2-7 TRBV3-1 CASSMTSPYSYEQYF TGTGCCAGCAGCATGACCAGCCCCTACTCCTACGAGCAGTACTTC
few - TRBJ2-7 TRBV25-1 CASSEWVFWYF TGTGCCAGCAGTGAATGGGTTTTCTGGTACTTC
few TRBD1 TRBJ2-1 TRBV3-1 CASSHMTGGVYEQFF TGTGCCAGCAGCCATATGACAGGGGGGGTTTATGAGCAGTTCTTC
- TRBD2 TRBJ2-7 TRBV6-1 CASAPSGRQDEQYF TGTGCCAGCGCCCCTAGCGGGAGGCAGGACGAGCAGTACTTC
few - TRBJ2-3 TRBV15 CATRPQGTDTQYF TGTGCCACCAGGCCCCAGGGCACAGATACGCAGTATTTT
- TRBD2 TRBJ2-4 TRBV27 CASRGPGGGTKNIQYF TGTGCCAGCAGAGGCCCGGGGGGGGGTACCAAAAACATTCAGTACTTC
many TRBD2 TRBJ2-7 TRBV5-1 CASSLVTSGSYEQYF TGCGCCAGCAGCTTGGTGACTAGCGGGAGTTACGAGCAGTACTTC
- - TRBJ1-1 TRBV27 CASSFSGGWTEAFF TGTGCCAGCAGTTTTTCGGGGGGTTGGACTGAAGCTTTCTTT
- - TRBJ2-5 TRBV5-1 CASSLGNVAGQETQYF TGCGCCAGCAGCTTGGGGAACGTGGCGGGACAAGAGACCCAGTACTTC